Reported below is one T cell receptor beta chain. The sample originates from a study of blood T cells in healthy people across ages. Combining a sample-barcoded 5' primer with a J-beta primer mix, a second PCR ran for roughly 6 to 12 cycles. TCRdb ran MiXCR on the 5' RACE reads and lists one entry per CDR3 protein. The table records 600,000 or so distinct CDR3 sequences, approximately 30% of them present only once. Germline values: CDR1 SEHNR, CDR2 FQNEAQ (reference sequence). V shed 5 bases and J shed 5 bases, with 10 bases lying between them. CDR3 size: 13 residues. Sample: blood. This receptor was taken from a woman aged 80 or over in good health. The chain employs TRBV7-9 and TRBJ2-1, with D possibly matching TRBD2 (5 bases). The CDR3 bases are TGTGCCAGCAGCCGCGACTACAACAATGAGCAGTTCTTC. This codes for CASSRDYNNEQFF.